Presented here are 10 T cell receptor beta chains from one specimen sequenced in a study of T cell responses to AZD1222 COVID-19 vaccine. TCRdb's copy holds only in-frame clones and misses some; the assay was immunoSEQ multiplex PCR. The sample lists approximately 89,000 clones, around nine tenths occurring once. The sequenced sample was peripheral blood, obtained on day 0 of AZD1222 vaccination. The source of these receptors is an adult in good health.

This sequence joins TRBV29-1 and TRBJ2-3; 8 positions agree with TRBD2. The CDR3 loop spans 13 amino acids. Trimming removed 6 bases from V and 4 bases from J; junction bases left unmatched: 6. Per germline, CDR1 SQVTM and CDR2 ANQGSEA. The CDR3 DNA sequence: TGCAGCGTCGTGGGACTAGGTGCAGATACGCAGTATTTT. Translated: CSVVGLGADTQYF.

CDR3: CASSYPGTGVTGELFF. In nucleotides, the CDR3 is TGTGCCAGCAGTTACCCCGGGACAGGGGTCACCGGGGAGCTGTTTTTT. This chain joins TRBV6-5 and TRBJ2-2, with TRBD1 matching 10 bases. This CDR3 is 16 amino acids long. CDR1 is MNHEY, CDR2 SVGAGI, per germline. Trimming cost V 2 bases and J 4 bases; bases outside gene matches: 4.

The chain recombines TRBV12-3 or TRBV12-4 with TRBJ1-2; D gene unclear. The V end lost 6 bases, the J end lost 8 bases, and 13 bases lay between the germline ends. The CDR3 runs to 12 residues. For the CDR3, the DNA is TGTGCCAGCAGCTACAAAATGGGGGGCTACACCTTC. As protein: CASSYKMGGYTF.

The V call is TRBV30, the J call TRBJ2-5; possible D gene TRBD1, 5 bases. Germline values: CDR1 GTSNPN, CDR2 SVGIG (reference sequence). Trimming pared 1 base from V and 3 bases from J, leaving 6 bases between. CDR3 size: 12 residues. The CDR3 sequence: CAWSEGEETQYF. Here the CDR3 DNA reads TGTGCCTGGAGTGAAGGGGAAGAGACCCAGTACTTC.

The DNA of the CDR3 is TGTGCCTGGAGTGTACCTAGCGGGGGCACAGATACGCAGTATTTT. Translating it yields CAWSVPSGGTDTQYF. V gene TRBV30 combines with J gene TRBJ2-3; TRBD2 agrees at 9 bases. The V and J ends lost 0 bases and 1 base, in that order; junction bases with no gene match: 2. Germline V gene data show CDR1 as GTSNPN and CDR2 as SVGIG (reference sequence). The CDR3 covers 15 residues.

This rearrangement joins TRBV5-1 to TRBJ1-2; D is unresolved. Trimming took 4 bases from V and 4 from J, leaving 11 bases between them. Germline-derived CDR1 and CDR2 are SGHRS and YFSETQ. This CDR3 has 13 residues. The CDR3 reads CASSGGGGYGYTF. The CDR3 DNA is TGCGCCAGCAGCGGAGGTGGAGGCTATGGCTACACCTTC.

The V gene is TRBV7-2, the J gene TRBJ2-1; D is perhaps TRBD1 or TRBD2 (5 bases each). The CDR3 is 18 residues long. V lost 0 bases and J 0 bases, leaving 15 bases between the germline ends. CDR1 is SGHTA, CDR2 FQGNSA, per germline. The CDR3 loop reads CASSLAISGPGSYNEQFF. CDR3 sequence (DNA): TGTGCCAGCAGCTTAGCCATATCGGGGCCGGGCTCCTACAATGAGCAGTTCTTC.

The chain couples TRBV5-1 to TRBJ2-7; 7 nucleotides agree with TRBD1. The CDR3 has 15 residues. V lost 0 bases to trimming and J lost 2 bases; unmatched junction nucleotides: 5. CDR1 is SGHRS and CDR2 is YFSETQ in the germline V gene. The CDR3 DNA reads TGCGCCAGCAGCTTGGGCTCGGGACAGACCTACGAGCAGTACTTC. Protein sequence: CASSLGSGQTYEQYF.

The chain joins TRBV10-3 to TRBJ2-2; D is perhaps TRBD1 (6 bases). With 10 bases removed from V and 1 base from J, the gap between germline ends came to 22 bases. Germline V gene lookup returns CDR1 ENHRY and CDR2 SYGVKD. This CDR3 has 17 residues. CDR3 region: CATGPTVGRGNTGELFF. CDR3 DNA: TGTGCCACCGGACCTACGGTGGGCAGGGGGAACACCGGGGAGCTGTTTTTT.

CDR3 in DNA: TGTGCCAGTATGACGGGTACTTATGGCTACACCTTC. Translated: CASMTGTYGYTF. The rearrangement joins TRBV19 to TRBJ1-2, with D uncertain. Germline-derived CDR1 and CDR2 are LNHDA and SQIVND (reference sequence). V lost 7 bases and J lost 5, with 11 bases in between. CDR3 length: 12 residues.